This section outlines one T cell receptor beta chain sequence together with its context. This clone occurred once. Its binding antigen is unknown. Base qualities are missing; no much larger clone stands one base away. The cohort consisted of 666 healthy bone marrow donors. Cohort members were all nominally healthy when sampled, although unrecorded immune exposures were likely present. The donor was CMV seropositive and was included in the group of approximately 300 seropositive cohort members. Every donor gave a peripheral blood sample, and the peripheral blood mononuclear cells from that sample were used for TCR beta sequencing. The Qiagen DNeasy Blood Extraction Kit was used to extract genomic DNA from the blood cell samples. The data derive from a study of cytomegalovirus exposure and HLA in healthy donors (dated by TCRdb to about 2017). Concerning the study at large: According to an earlier analysis of 587 of the donors, some 170 million T cells yielded 120 million or so unique TCR beta sequences and roughly 280 Gb of sequence data. An early release covering roughly 600 HLA-typed donors comprised approximately 300 gigabases of sequencing data and tens of millions of unique TCR sequences. Of the approximately 400 genotyped donors, 80% to 90% were placed in the genetic ancestry cluster associated with self-reported Caucasian donors. The study was designed to test whether signatures of past pathogen exposure could be identified by cataloging public T cell receptors. The T cell repertoires of several hundred subjects were profiled by immunosequencing and related to cytomegalovirus serostatus. A separate validation cohort of 100 to 150 different subjects was used in addition to the 666-subject first cohort. High-throughput TCR immunosequencing, statistical association of individual TCRs with disease status, and machine learning were combined to predict cytomegalovirus infection status. In a later analysis, previously published TCR beta repertoires from several hundred donors were re-analyzed and high-resolution HLA genotyping was added so that TCR occurrence patterns could be studied. Rather than drawing on any new phenotypic data, the later analysis identified candidate immune exposures from TCR beta sequences and the way those sequences occurred across donors. An earlier analysis of 500 to 650 of the donors applied high-throughput TCR beta sequencing to assess whether each TCR beta V gene segment acted as functional or pseudogenic. Alongside the repertoire data, information on donor age, sex, ethnicity and CMV serostatus was compiled. A later genetic analysis used genome-wide SNP genotypes for about three fifths of the 666 donors, treating that subset as a discovery cohort. All discovery cohort repertoires had been generated using a single sequencing platform. HLA typing included class I and class II loci at four-digit resolution. The number of typed donors differed by locus: about 620-630 for A, B, C, DRB1 and DQB1; 500 to 550 for DQA1; around 610 for DPA1; and around 470 for DPB1. Roughly 5 DR-DQ haplotypes were handled as single units for association and clustering, since linkage in the cohort was strong. Among approximately 370 genotyped donors of the cohort, an average of around 250,000 unique TCR beta nucleotide sequences was sequenced per donor, of which about 18% were non-productive. The paper as a whole reports these results and caveats: Across donors, most TCR sequences were observed very rarely, whereas some public TCRs were present in many individuals. A later analysis associated roughly 17,000 TCR beta sequences with specific HLA alleles at a false discovery rate of 0.05. The authors suggested that the approach could potentially be extended to other disease states and immunological phenotypes. A total of fewer than 200 TCR beta chains were listed by the study as associated with cytomegalovirus. Compared with equally common non-associated chains, HLA-associated TCR beta chains in a later analysis were more clonally expanded and had lower generation probabilities. A further reported finding was that TCR beta sequences accurately predicted the HLA-A and HLA-B alleles for most subjects in the first cohort. Linkage disequilibrium might explain the correlated functional status among segregating V segments, but an unknown experimental factor could not be ruled out. Strong co-occurrence of HLA alleles, especially DR and DQ, made assigning TCR associations to individual alleles difficult. In a later analysis, most CMV-associated TCR beta chains were found to appear HLA-restricted, with HLA associations seemingly driven largely by CMV exposure. A group of highly shared sequence variants was considered likely to be a technical artifact of the sequencing pipeline. A later analysis found that TCR association rates varied across HLA loci, with DRB1 alleles showing the most associated TCRs and HLA-C alleles the fewest. V-gene and J-gene trimming of TCR beta chains was associated with a missense DCLRE1C variant in a later genetic analysis, and the association was replicated in an independent cohort. The classifier was reported to diagnose cytomegalovirus status with high specificity and sensitivity in both the original cohort and the validation cohort. In an earlier analysis of more than 500 of the donors, most TCR beta V segments appeared in productive rearrangements about 87% or about 30% of the time, broadly matching IMGT annotations. Roughly uniform sequencing depth across donors was assumed in presence/absence analyses, although this assumption may not hold. In a later genetic analysis, fewer N-insertions in productive TCRs were reported among donors in an Asian-associated ancestry cluster than the approximately 710-donor mean. Over 15 rarely observed V segments, including chromosome 9 orphons, were excluded from the earlier analysis of a few hundred of the donors because counts were too low. Because HLA typing was unavailable for some donors at each locus, only the typed subset was used in association tests. Immune exposure information for the cohort was limited to CMV serostatus. A later analysis reported that several top co-occurrence clusters appeared linked to parvovirus B19, influenza, CMV and Epstein-Barr virus. Three of the identified cytomegalovirus-associated TCR beta chains were confirmed in vitro to be specific for cytomegalovirus antigens. Only TCR beta chains were sequenced in this cohort, and the absence of alpha or paired-chain data limited detectable features.

The library was generated by the immunoSEQ multiplex PCR assay. The multiplex PCR relied on a mix of 60 forward primers for TCR Vbeta segments and 13 reverse primers for TCR Jbeta segments. The CDR3 region of rearranged TCR beta genes was amplified from genomic DNA by a multiplex PCR assay. Amplified TCR beta libraries were sequenced as 87-base-pair reads on the Illumina HiSeq System. Concerning the study's data processing: Across the 600 to 700 repertoires, a later analysis counted approximately 75 million unique TCR beta chains, roughly 11 million of which were shared by at least two donors. Raw reads were error-corrected and collapsed into unique sequences with a nearest-neighbor algorithm that merged closely related sequences to remove PCR and sequencing errors. CDR3 sequences were aligned to IMGT reference sequences to assign V, D and J gene segments. For a sequence to be retained, a match of at least six nucleotides was required to both a V gene segment and a J gene segment. Rearrangements were classified as productive when the CDR3 lacked stop codons and remained in frame with V and J, and all other rearrangements were classified as non-productive. CDR3 was defined by IMGT convention, running from the second conserved V-encoded cysteine to the conserved J-encoded phenylalanine. The earlier analysis of about 620 of the donors excluded sequences that lacked an unambiguous match to a single V gene segment. An earlier analysis of just under 600 of the donors called V segments functional above 56.7% productive rearrangements and segregating when the between-donor standard deviation exceeded 5%. A statistical classification framework was built for diagnosing cytomegalovirus status from the catalog of TCR beta chain sequences. In a later analysis, TCR nucleotide sequences were compared against IMGT/GENE-DB human TR gene sequences so that V and J genes could be assigned. The TCRdist pipeline was used in a later analysis to assign CDR3 sequences and most-parsimonious VDJ recombination scenarios. In a later analysis, every TCR beta chain was defined by the combination of its CDR3 amino acid sequence and its V-gene family, and reads without a unique V-gene family were dropped. As a way to deal with suspected cross-contamination and a sequencing artifact, a later analysis dropped more than 500 nucleotide sequences that were highly shared and had low generation probability. In a later analysis, a clonal expansion index was calculated for each public chain from normalized within-repertoire ranks of inferred template counts. In a later analysis, generation probabilities were computed with a VDJ recombination model fitted to out-of-frame rearrangements, and the resulting probabilities were checked against IGoR. In a later analysis, hypergeometric tests were used to score TCR-TCR, TCR-HLA and TCR-CMV co-occurrence, with a repertoire-size bias correction applied to TCR pairs. To estimate false discovery rates, a later analysis permuted the HLA or CMV assignments 20 times. In a later analysis, co-occurring TCRs were grouped with DBSCAN, and TCRdist sequence similarity was added when clustering was performed within HLA-allele-positive subsets. Repertoires with fewer than 30,000 or more than 120,000 public chains, plus five repertoires with anomalous nucleotide sharing, were excluded from co-occurrence clustering. Not all clones reach the TCRdb copy of this immuneACCESS table, which keeps in-frame sequences only. Checked studies attribute under half of the gap to unresolved V genes and leave the rest unexplained. The V and J calls and clone size are taken from that table; D and trimming were inferred from the DNA. The sample table contains 81,000 or so clones; only one count was recorded for 62% of them. The ten largest clones capture 5% to 6.5% of the sample.

Sequenced: PBMCs. The sequence was collected from a woman aged 25 to 45 in good health and CMV-seropositive.

The CDR3 region has the sequence CASSGTLATNEKLFF. The DNA is TGTGCCAGCAGTGGGACACTTGCAACTAATGAAAAACTGTTTTTT. The chain is assembled from TRBV6-1 and TRBJ1-4; perhaps TRBD1 is the D gene, with 5 bases matching. CDR1 is given as MNHNS and CDR2 as SASEGT, both from the germline V gene. V sheds 4 bases and J sheds 0 bases, leaving 9 bases between their ends. Measured from the cysteine to the phenylalanine, the CDR3 is 15 residues long. Only the CDR3 region is kept as DNA, spanning 45 bases read in frame from base 1.